The rows below give T cell receptor beta chains drawn from one sample of a study of T cells in Graves' hyperthyroidism and ophthalmopathy. TCRdb re-derived calls from the multiplex PCR reads in MiXCR, one entry per CDR3 protein. The sample has about half a million distinct CDR3 sequences, about 24% seen once. The material sequenced was blood. All receptors derive from a woman in her 30s with Graves' ophthalmopathy. The CDR3 runs from the conserved cysteine through the conserved F or W. D genes are given only for firm matches. Only part of the rows carry a size: once, few, many, or a class if the clone is expanded.

CDR3aa,CDR3nt,v_gene,j_gene,abundance,d_gene
CASSPRQVTYEQYF,TGTGCCAGCAGCCCCCGACAGGTAACCTACGAGCAGTACTTC,TRBV7-2,TRBJ2-7,many,-
CASSLGPPQNTEAFF,TGTGCCAGCAGTTTAGGCCCACCTCAGAACACTGAAGCTTTCTTT,TRBV27,TRBJ1-1,many,-
CASSELGQGSWETQYF,TGTGCCAGCAGTGAACTAGGACAGGGATCCTGGGAGACCCAGTACTTC,TRBV2,TRBJ2-5,many,TRBD1
CASSSDSNSYEQYF,TGTGCCAGCAGTTCGGACAGTAATTCCTACGAGCAGTACTTC,TRBV12-3/TRBV12-4,TRBJ2-7,once,-
CSARGGARENYGYTF,TGCAGTGCTAGAGGGGGGGCTCGAGAGAACTATGGCTACACCTTC,TRBV20-1,TRBJ1-2,-,-
CASSPALTGGVTLHF,TGTGCCAGCAGCCCTGCCTTGACGGGGGGTGTGACCCTCCACTTT,TRBV6-2/TRBV6-3,TRBJ1-6,many,-
CAIAKRETYEQYF,TGTGCCATCGCAAAACGGGAAACCTACGAGCAGTACTTC,TRBV15,TRBJ2-7,many,-
CASTFGQVQETQYF,TGTGCCAGCACCTTCGGACAGGTCCAAGAGACCCAGTACTTC,TRBV6-2/TRBV6-3,TRBJ2-5,many,TRBD1
CASSPAGQEIYGYTF,TGTGCCAGCAGTCCCGCGGGACAGGAGATATATGGCTACACCTTC,TRBV12-3/TRBV12-4,TRBJ1-2,many,TRBD1
CASSYSPAYEQYF,TGTGCCAGCAGTTACTCACCCGCCTACGAGCAGTACTTC,TRBV6-5,TRBJ2-7,many,-
CASSPTGFANYGYTF,TGTGCCAGCAGTCCAACAGGCTTTGCTAACTATGGCTACACCTTC,TRBV27,TRBJ1-2,-,-
CASSRKRDRGYEQYF,TGTGCCAGCAGTAGGAAGCGGGACAGGGGCTACGAGCAGTACTTC,TRBV28,TRBJ2-7,many,TRBD1
CASSHTLRSAGELFF,TGTGCCAGCAGTCACACCCTAAGGTCGGCCGGGGAGCTGTTTTTT,TRBV6-5,TRBJ2-2,-,-